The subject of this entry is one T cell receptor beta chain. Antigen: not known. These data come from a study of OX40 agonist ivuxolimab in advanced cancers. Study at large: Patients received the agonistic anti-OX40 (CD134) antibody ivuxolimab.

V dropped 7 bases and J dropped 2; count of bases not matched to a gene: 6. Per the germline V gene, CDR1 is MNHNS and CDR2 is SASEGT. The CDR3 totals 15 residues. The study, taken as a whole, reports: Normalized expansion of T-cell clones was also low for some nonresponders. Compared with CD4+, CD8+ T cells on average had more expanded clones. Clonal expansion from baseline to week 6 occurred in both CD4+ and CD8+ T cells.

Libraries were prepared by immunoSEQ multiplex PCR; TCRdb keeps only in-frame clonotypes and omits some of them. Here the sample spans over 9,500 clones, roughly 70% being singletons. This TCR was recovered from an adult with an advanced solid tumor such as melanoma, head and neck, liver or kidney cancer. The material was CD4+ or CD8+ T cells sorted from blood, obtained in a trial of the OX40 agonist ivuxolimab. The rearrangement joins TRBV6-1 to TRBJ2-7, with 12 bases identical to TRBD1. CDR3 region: CASNMGQGAAYEQYF. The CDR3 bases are TGTGCCAGCAATATGGGACAGGGGGCCGCCTACGAGCAGTACTTC.